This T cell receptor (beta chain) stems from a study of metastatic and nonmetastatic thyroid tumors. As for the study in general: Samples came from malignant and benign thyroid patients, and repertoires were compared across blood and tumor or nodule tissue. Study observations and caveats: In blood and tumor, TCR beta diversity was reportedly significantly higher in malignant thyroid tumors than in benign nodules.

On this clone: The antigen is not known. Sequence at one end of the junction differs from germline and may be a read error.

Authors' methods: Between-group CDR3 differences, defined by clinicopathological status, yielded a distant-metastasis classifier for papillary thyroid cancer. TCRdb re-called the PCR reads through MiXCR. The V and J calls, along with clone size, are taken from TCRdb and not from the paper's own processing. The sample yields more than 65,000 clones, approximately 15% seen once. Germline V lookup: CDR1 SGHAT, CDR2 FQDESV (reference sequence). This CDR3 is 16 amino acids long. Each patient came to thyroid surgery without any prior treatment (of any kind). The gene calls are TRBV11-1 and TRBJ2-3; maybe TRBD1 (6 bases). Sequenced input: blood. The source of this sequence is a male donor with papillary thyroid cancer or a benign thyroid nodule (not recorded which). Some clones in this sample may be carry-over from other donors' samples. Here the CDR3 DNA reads TGTGCCAGCAGCCCTCCCCGGACAGTACTCACAGATACACAGTATTTT. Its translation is CASSPPRTVLTDTQYF.